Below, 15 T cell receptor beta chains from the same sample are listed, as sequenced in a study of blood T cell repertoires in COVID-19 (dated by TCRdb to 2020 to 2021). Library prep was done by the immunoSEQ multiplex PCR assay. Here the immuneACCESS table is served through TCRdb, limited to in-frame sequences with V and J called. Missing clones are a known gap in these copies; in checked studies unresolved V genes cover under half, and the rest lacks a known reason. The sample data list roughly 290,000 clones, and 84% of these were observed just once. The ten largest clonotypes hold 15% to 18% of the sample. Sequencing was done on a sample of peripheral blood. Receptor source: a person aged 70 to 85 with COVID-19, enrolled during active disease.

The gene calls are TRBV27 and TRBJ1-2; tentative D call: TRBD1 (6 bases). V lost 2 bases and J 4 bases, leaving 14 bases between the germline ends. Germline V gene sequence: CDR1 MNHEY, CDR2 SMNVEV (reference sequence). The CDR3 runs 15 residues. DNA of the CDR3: TGTGCCAGCAGTTTACTCAGGGGCGCGACCTATGGCTACACCTTC. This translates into CASSLLRGATYGYTF.

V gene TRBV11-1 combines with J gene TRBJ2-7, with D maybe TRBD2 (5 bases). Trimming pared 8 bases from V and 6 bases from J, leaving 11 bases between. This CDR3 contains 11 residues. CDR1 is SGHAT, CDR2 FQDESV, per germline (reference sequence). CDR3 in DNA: TGTGCCAGCGCCCGGGGAACCGAGCAGTACTTC. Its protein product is CASARGTEQYF. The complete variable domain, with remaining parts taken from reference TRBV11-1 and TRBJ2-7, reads EAEVAQSPRYKITEKSQAVAFWCDPISGHATLYWYRQILGQGPELLVQFQDESVVDDSQLPKDRFSAERLKGVDSTLKIQPAELGDSAMYLCASARGTEQYFGPGTRLTVT.

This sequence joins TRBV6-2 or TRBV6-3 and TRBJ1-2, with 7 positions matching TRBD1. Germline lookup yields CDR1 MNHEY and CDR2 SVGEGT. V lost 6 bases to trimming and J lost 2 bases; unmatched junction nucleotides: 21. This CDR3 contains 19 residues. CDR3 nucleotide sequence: TGTGCCAGCAGCCCTTACTACTCGACAGGGACGTGGATCAACTATGGCTACACCTTC. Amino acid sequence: CASSPYYSTGTWINYGYTF.

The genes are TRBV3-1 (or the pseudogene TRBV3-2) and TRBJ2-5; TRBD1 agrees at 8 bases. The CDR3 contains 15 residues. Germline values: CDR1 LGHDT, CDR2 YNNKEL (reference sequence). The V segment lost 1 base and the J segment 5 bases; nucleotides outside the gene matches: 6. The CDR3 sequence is CASSQGQGAGETQYF. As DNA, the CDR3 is TGTGCCAGCAGCCAAGGTCAGGGGGCCGGCGAGACCCAGTACTTC.

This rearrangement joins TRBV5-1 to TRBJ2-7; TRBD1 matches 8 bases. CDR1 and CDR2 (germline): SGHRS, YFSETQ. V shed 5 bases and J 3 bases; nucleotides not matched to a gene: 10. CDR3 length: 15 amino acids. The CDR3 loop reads CASRLTGGSIYEQYF. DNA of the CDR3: TGCGCCAGCAGGCTAACAGGGGGTTCCATCTACGAGCAGTACTTC.

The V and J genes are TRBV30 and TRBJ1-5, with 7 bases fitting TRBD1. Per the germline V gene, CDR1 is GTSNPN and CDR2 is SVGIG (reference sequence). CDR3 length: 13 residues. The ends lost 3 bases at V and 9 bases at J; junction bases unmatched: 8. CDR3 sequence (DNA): TGTGCCTGGAGGAGTACAGGGGCCGGGCCCCAGCATTTT. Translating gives CAWRSTGAGPQHF. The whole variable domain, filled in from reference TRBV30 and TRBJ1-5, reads SQTIHQWPATLVQPVGSPLSLECTVEGTSNPNLYWYRQAAGRGLQLLFYSVGIGQISSEVPQNLSASRPQDRQFILSSKKLLLSDSGFYLCAWRSTGAGPQHFGDGTRLSIL.

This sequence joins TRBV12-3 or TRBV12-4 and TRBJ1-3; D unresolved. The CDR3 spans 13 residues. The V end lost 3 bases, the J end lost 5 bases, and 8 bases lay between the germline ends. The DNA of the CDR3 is TGTGCCAGCAGTTTCAGAGGGAGAAACACCATATATTTT. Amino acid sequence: CASSFRGRNTIYF.

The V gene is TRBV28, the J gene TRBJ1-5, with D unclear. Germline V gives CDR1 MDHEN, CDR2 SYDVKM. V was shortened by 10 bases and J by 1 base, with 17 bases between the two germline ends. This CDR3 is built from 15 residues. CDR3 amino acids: CATTPAHRSNQPQHF. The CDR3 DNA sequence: TGTGCCACTACGCCCGCTCACAGAAGCAATCAGCCCCAGCATTTT.

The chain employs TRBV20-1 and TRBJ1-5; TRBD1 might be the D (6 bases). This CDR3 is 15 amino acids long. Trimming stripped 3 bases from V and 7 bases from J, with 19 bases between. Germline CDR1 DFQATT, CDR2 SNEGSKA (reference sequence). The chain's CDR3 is CSASVRGGARQPQHF. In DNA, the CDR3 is TGCAGTGCTAGTGTTAGGGGGGGCGCAAGACAGCCCCAGCATTTT.

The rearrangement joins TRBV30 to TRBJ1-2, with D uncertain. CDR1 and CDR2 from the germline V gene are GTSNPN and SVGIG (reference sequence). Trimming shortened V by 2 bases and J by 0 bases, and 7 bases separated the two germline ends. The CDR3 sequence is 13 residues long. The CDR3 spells CAWSTSANYGYTF. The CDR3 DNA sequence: TGTGCCTGGAGTACATCCGCTAACTATGGCTACACCTTC.

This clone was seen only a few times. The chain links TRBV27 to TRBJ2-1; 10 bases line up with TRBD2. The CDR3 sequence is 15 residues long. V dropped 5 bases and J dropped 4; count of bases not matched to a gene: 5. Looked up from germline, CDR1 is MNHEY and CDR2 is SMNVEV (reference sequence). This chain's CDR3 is CASSPGLAVYNEQFF. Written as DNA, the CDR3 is TGTGCCAGCAGTCCCGGACTAGCGGTTTACAATGAGCAGTTCTTC.

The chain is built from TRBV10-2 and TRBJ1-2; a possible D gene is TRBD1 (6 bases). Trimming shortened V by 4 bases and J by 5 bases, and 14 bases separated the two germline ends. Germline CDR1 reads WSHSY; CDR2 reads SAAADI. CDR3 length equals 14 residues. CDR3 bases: TGCGCCAGCAGTGCTTTACAGGGCCCATATGGCTACACCTTC. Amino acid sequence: CASSALQGPYGYTF.

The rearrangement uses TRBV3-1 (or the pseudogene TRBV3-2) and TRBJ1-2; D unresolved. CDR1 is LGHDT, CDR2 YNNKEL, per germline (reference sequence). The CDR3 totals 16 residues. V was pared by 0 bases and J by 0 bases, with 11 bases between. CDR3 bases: TGTGCCAGCAGCCAAGATACCGGGGTTACTAACTATGGCTACACCTTC. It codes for CASSQDTGVTNYGYTF.

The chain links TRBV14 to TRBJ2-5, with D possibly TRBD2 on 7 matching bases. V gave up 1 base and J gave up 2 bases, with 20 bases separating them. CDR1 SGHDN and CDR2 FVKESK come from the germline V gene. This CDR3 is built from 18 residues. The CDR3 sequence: CASSQGRMAGARQETQYF. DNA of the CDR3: TGTGCCAGCAGCCAAGGTCGAATGGCGGGGGCCCGTCAAGAGACCCAGTACTTC.

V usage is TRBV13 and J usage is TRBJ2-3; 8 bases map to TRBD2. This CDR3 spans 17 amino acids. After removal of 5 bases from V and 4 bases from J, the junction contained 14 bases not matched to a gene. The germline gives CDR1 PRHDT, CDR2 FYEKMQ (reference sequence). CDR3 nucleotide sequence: TGTGCCAGCAGCCCGGGACTGGGCGGGAGGATTGCAGATACGCAGTATTTT. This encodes CASSPGLGGRIADTQYF.